Presented here are 20 T cell receptor beta chains from one specimen sequenced in a study of T cells in Graves' hyperthyroidism and ophthalmopathy. Amplification of TCR beta CDR3 regions used RNA as the template. Using the HTBI primer set, a first-round RT-PCR was run on the TCR CDR3. One entry per CDR3 protein results from TCRdb running MiXCR on the multiplex PCR reads. Of 550,000 to 600,000 distinct CDR3 sequences detected, about a sixth appear once; the ten largest clones hold approximately 18%. Sequenced sample: blood. The receptor set was obtained from a woman aged 18-29 years with Graves' hyperthyroidism.

The sample holds many counts of this clonotype. The gene calls are TRBV12-3 or TRBV12-4 and TRBJ2-7, with 7 nucleotides matching TRBD1. There are 13 residues in the CDR3. With V trimmed by 5 bases and J by 3 bases, 4 bases remained unmatched. The CDR3 nucleotides are TGTGCCAGCAGTAGAGGGACAGTCTACGAGCAGTACTTC. Translation gives CASSRGTVYEQYF.

The V gene is TRBV6-2 or TRBV6-3, the J gene TRBJ1-4; D remains ambiguous. The CDR3 contains 14 residues. Germline V CDR1 and CDR2: MNHEY, SVGEGT. V lost 7 bases, J lost 5 bases, and 14 bases lay in between. CDR3: CASNRAALNEKLFF. CDR3 sequence (DNA): TGTGCCAGCAACCGGGCGGCCCTGAATGAAAAACTGTTTTTT.

This clonotype was observed many times. The chain uses TRBV2 and TRBJ2-1, with 8 bases identical to TRBD1. J was trimmed by 4 bases and V by 5 bases; bases with no gene match: 7. In germline, CDR1 is SNHLY, CDR2 FYNNEI. The CDR3 sequence is 15 residues long. CDR3 nucleotide sequence: TGTGCCAGCAGTCGGGGACAGGCCCTTTACAATGAGCAGTTCTTC. It is translated as CASSRGQALYNEQFF.

This chain uses TRBV5-5 with TRBJ2-2; TRBD2 matches 7 bases. Germline CDR1 reads SGHKS; CDR2 reads YYEKEE (reference sequence). Unmatched junction bases numbered 4, after V lost 3 bases and J lost 5 bases. This CDR3 comprises 14 residues. The CDR3 is CASSSGLRTGELFF. The DNA for the CDR3 is TGTGCCAGCAGCTCGGGACTAAGGACCGGGGAGCTGTTTTTT.

The chain employs TRBV9 and TRBJ2-7; possibly TRBD2 for D (6 bases). Trimming pared 0 bases from V and 5 bases from J, leaving 12 bases between. CDR1 is SGDLS and CDR2 is YYNGEE in the germline V gene. CDR3 length: 14 amino acids. CDR3 bases: TGTGCCAGCAGCGTAGTGCGGGGTCGCGACGAGCAGTACTTC. It encodes CASSVVRGRDEQYF.

The chain is built from TRBV10-1 and TRBJ2-7; no clear D. The CDR3 sequence is 12 residues long. V lost 1 base and J lost 5, with 6 bases in between. Germline CDR1 reads WNHNN; CDR2 reads SYGVQD (reference sequence). The CDR3 DNA reads TGCGCCAGCAGTGAGTTACCTAACGAGCAGTACTTC. Residues: CASSELPNEQYF.

This clonotype was observed at least ten times. The chain couples TRBV10-1 to TRBJ2-5, with 7 bases lining up with TRBD2. The J segment lost 2 bases and the V segment lost 2 bases, leaving 8 bases of the junction unmatched. Germline CDR1 is WNHNN and CDR2 is SYGVQD (reference sequence). This CDR3 has 16 amino acids. The CDR3 DNA reads TGCGCCAGCAGTGAGGTGGTCGCGGGAGTGCAAGAGACCCAGTACTTC. Its protein is CASSEVVAGVQETQYF.

V is TRBV24-1 and J is TRBJ2-4; D tentatively reads TRBD1 or TRBD2 (6 bases each). Germline assignment: CDR1 KGHDR and CDR2 SFDVKD. The CDR3 totals 15 residues. Trimming pared 1 base from V and 5 bases from J, leaving 11 bases between. Here the CDR3 DNA reads TGTGCCACCAGTGATTTCAAGGGGGGCCAAAACATTCAGTACTTC. Residues: CATSDFKGGQNIQYF.

This clonotype was recorded many times. This rearrangement joins TRBV12-3 or TRBV12-4 to TRBJ1-4; D is ambiguous. This CDR3 has 13 amino acids. Trimming cost V 9 bases and J 7 bases, with 15 bases left between them. CDR3 sequence reads: CASRQLPGEKLFF. The CDR3 DNA reads TGTGCCAGTCGGCAGCTTCCGGGTGAAAAACTGTTTTTT.

This clonotype appeared many times. This chain connects TRBV27 to TRBJ2-5; D gene ambiguous. The germline V gene encodes CDR1 MNHEY and CDR2 SMNVEV (reference sequence). Trimming removed 7 bases at V and 8 bases at J, with 23 bases between. The CDR3 consists of 15 residues. CDR3 DNA: TGTGCCAGCACCCTCGAAGGTGTATTATGGAGTACCCAGTACTTC. Translated: CASTLEGVLWSTQYF.

This clonotype was recorded a few times. The CDR3 sequence is CAAEEGPGETQYF. DNA of the CDR3: TGTGCCGCAGAGGAGGGACCCGGGGAGACCCAGTACTTC. The chain has TRBV10-3 and TRBJ2-5; D might be TRBD2 (6 bases). The CDR3 consists of 13 residues. Germline CDR1 reads ENHRY; CDR2 reads SYGVKD. V was trimmed by 11 bases and J by 5 bases, leaving 18 bases between them.

This clonotype was counted at least ten times. J is TRBJ1-5 and V is TRBV6-1, with D perhaps TRBD1 (5 bases). Germline V gene lookup returns CDR1 MNHNS and CDR2 SASEGT. The CDR3 is 15 amino acids. The ends were cut back, 3 bases at V and 7 bases at J, with 16 bases in the middle. This CDR3 is CASSEVGATGQPQHF. In DNA form, the CDR3 reads TGTGCCAGCAGTGAGGTCGGGGCAACGGGACAGCCCCAGCATTTT.

This clonotype appeared many times. The genes are TRBV11-2 and TRBJ2-1; D remains ambiguous. Trimming removed 6 bases from V and 10 bases from J, with 13 bases in between. Germline V gene data show CDR1 as SGHAT and CDR2 as FQNNGV. The CDR3 loop spans 12 amino acids. In nucleotides, the CDR3 is TGTGCCAGCAGTCCTGCCCGGAAGGAGCAGTTCTTC. It is translated as CASSPARKEQFF.

This clonotype appeared many times. The V and J genes are TRBV5-1 and TRBJ2-1; 16 nucleotides match TRBD2. V was pared by 4 bases and J by 1 base, with 5 bases of the junction left unmatched. This CDR3 comprises 18 residues. Germline loops: CDR1 SGHRS, CDR2 YFSETQ. As DNA, the CDR3 is TGCGCCAGCAGCACGGGACTAGCGGGAGGGCGGTCCTACAATGAGCAGTTCTTC. It codes for CASSTGLAGGRSYNEQFF. Together with reference TRBV5-1 and TRBJ2-1, the CDR3 gives the full variable domain: KAGVTQTPRYLIKTRGQQVTLSCSPISGHRSVSWYQQTPGQGLQFLFEYFSETQRNKGNFPGRFSGRQFSNSRSEMNVSTLELGDSALYLCASSTGLAGGRSYNEQFFGPGTRLTVL.

CDR3 in amino acids: CASSVASGRSDTQYF. The CDR3 DNA sequence: TGTGCCAGCAGTGTGGCTAGCGGGAGATCAGATACGCAGTATTTT. This chain links TRBV6-4 with TRBJ2-3; 10 bases map to TRBD2. Germline V gene sequence: CDR1 MRHNA, CDR2 SNTAGT. Losses at the gene ends were 4 bases for V and 4 bases for J; bases not matched to a gene: 5. The CDR3 runs 15 residues.

The chain combines TRBV7-9 with TRBJ2-7, with 10 bases aligning to TRBD1. This CDR3 has 16 residues. V gave up 4 bases and J gave up 0 bases; unmatched junction bases: 6. The germline V gene encodes CDR1 SEHNR and CDR2 FQNEAQ (reference sequence). CDR3 residues: CASSSSRTGGSYEQYF. The CDR3 DNA reads as TGTGCCAGCAGCTCAAGTAGGACAGGGGGCTCCTACGAGCAGTACTTC.

This clonotype was seen many times. J is TRBJ2-1 and V is TRBV11-2, with 7 bases matching TRBD1. V dropped 6 bases and J dropped 9; count of bases not matched to a gene: 2. CDR3 length equals 11 residues. Germline-derived CDR1 and CDR2 are SGHAT and FQNNGV. The DNA of the CDR3 is TGTGCCAGCAGGACAGGGATTGAGCAGTTCTTC. Encoded protein: CASRTGIEQFF.

In this sample, this clonotype turned up many times. CDR3: CASSQVQGTGYGYTF. CDR3 DNA sequence: TGTGCCAGCAGCCAAGTACAGGGTACGGGCTATGGCTACACCTTC. V gene TRBV3-1 combines with J gene TRBJ1-2, with a weak D call TRBD1 (6 bases). V was trimmed by 1 base and J by 4 bases, leaving 13 bases between them. The CDR3 loop spans 15 amino acids. Germline V gene sequence: CDR1 LGHDT, CDR2 YNNKEL (reference sequence).

This clonotype was observed a few times. The V call is TRBV28, the J call TRBJ2-7, with D unresolved. This CDR3 contains 15 residues. Trimming stripped 3 bases from V and 2 bases from J, with 14 bases between. The germline CDR1 and CDR2 sequences are MDHEN and SYDVKM. CDR3 in amino acids: CASSFKGVVTYEQYF. The DNA for the CDR3 is TGTGCCAGCAGTTTTAAGGGTGTTGTCACCTACGAGCAGTACTTC.

In this sample, this clonotype turned up a few times. The chain combines TRBV12-5 with TRBJ2-2, with a possible D match to TRBD1 (6 bases). Trimming left V 0 bases short and J 1 base short, with 12 bases between. Germline V lookup: CDR1 LGHNT, CDR2 FRNRAP. CDR3 size: 17 residues. CDR3 sequence: CASGLVLDRKNTGELFF. The CDR3 DNA sequence: TGTGCTAGTGGTTTGGTATTAGACAGGAAGAACACCGGGGAGCTGTTTTTT.